The clone carrying this TCR beta chain turned up a few times. Its antigen is unidentified. V lost 1 base and J 4 bases, leaving 6 bases between the germline ends. Germline-derived CDR1 and CDR2 are MGHRA and YSYEKL. This CDR3 has 13 residues. PCR amplification relied on 60 Vbeta primers (plus 13 Jbeta primers). The data were produced by immunoSEQ multiplex PCR, yet TCRdb's version contains in-frame clones alone and is incomplete. The sample includes approximately 150,000 clones, around a tenth of them seen just once. These data come from a study of cytomegalovirus exposure and HLA in healthy donors. About the research overall: For the 300 to 400 genotyped donors, approximately 83% fell within the Caucasian-associated ancestry cluster.

Study-wide findings and caveats: Immune exposure information available was restricted to CMV serostatus.

This TCR was sampled from a male donor in good health and CMV-seronegative. The V and J genes are TRBV4-1 and TRBJ2-3; TRBD1 might be the D (6 bases). Sequenced material: PBMCs. Written as DNA, the CDR3 is TGCGCCAGCAGCCAAGCAGGGGCAGATACGCAGTATTTT. This codes for CASSQAGADTQYF.